This TCR beta chain was sequenced for a study of cytomegalovirus exposure and HLA in healthy donors. Whole-study context: Across 350 to 400 genotyped donors, about 81% landed in the Caucasian-associated ancestry cluster.

V was trimmed by 4 bases and J by 2 bases, leaving 12 bases between them. Germline V gene data show CDR1 as SQVTM and CDR2 as ANQGSEA. The CDR3 spans 13 residues. A multiplex PCR was run with 60 Vbeta primers and 13 Jbeta primers. Using immunoSEQ multiplex PCR, the repertoire was profiled, and TCRdb retains in-frame clones only, with some absent. Of some 120,000 clones listed, 75% to 85% are singletons. The sequence was obtained from a woman aged 50 to 65 in good health and CMV-seropositive. The material sequenced was PBMCs. The V gene is TRBV29-1, the J gene TRBJ2-7; possible D gene TRBD2, 6 bases. CDR3 coding DNA: TGCAGCGTTGGCCCGGGAGTCCCCTACGAGCAGTACTTC. Amino acids: CSVGPGVPYEQYF.